The 7 T cell receptor beta chains reported below all come from one sample, sequenced in a study of glioma-infiltrating T cells after dendritic cell vaccination. The time point is: after dendritic cell vaccination, including at tumor progression/relapse. Assay used: immunoSEQ multiplex PCR; TCRdb lists only in-frame clones, some missing. The table has tens of thousands of clones, roughly 87% seen once. The sample in question was blood, obtained after dendritic cell vaccination. These receptor sequences come from a human donor with glioblastoma.

The chain couples TRBV18 to TRBJ2-1; 10 nucleotides line up with TRBD2. The V gene end was trimmed by 6 bases and the J gene end by 8 bases; junction bases not matched to a gene: 7. CDR3 length: 14 residues. The germline V gene has CDR1 KGHSH and CDR2 LQKENI. CDR3 sequence reads: CASSQAGGWYEQFF. The CDR3 region has the DNA TGTGCCAGCTCCCAAGCGGGAGGGTGGTATGAGCAGTTCTTC.

The chain combines TRBV11-3 with TRBJ2-7, with 8 bases lining up with TRBD2. The CDR3 spans 15 residues. J lost 2 bases, V lost 5 bases, and 8 bases had no gene match. From germline, CDR1 is SGHNT and CDR2 YENEEA. The CDR3 loop is CASSPLAGPTYEQYF. CDR3 in DNA: TGTGCCAGCAGCCCCTTAGCGGGGCCCACCTACGAGCAGTACTTC.

The chain employs TRBV5-1 and TRBJ2-1; 10 nucleotides line up with TRBD2. The CDR3 has 15 residues. Germline lookup yields CDR1 SGHRS and CDR2 YFSETQ. Trimming removed 2 bases from V and 4 bases from J; junction bases left unmatched: 3. The CDR3 sequence: CASSFSGGQYNEQFF. The CDR3 DNA follows: TGCGCCAGCAGCTTTAGCGGGGGGCAATACAATGAGCAGTTCTTC.

V gene TRBV5-1 combines with J gene TRBJ2-7, with TRBD1 identical over 7 bases. The CDR3 is made up of 15 amino acids. CDR1 SGHRS and CDR2 YFSETQ come from the germline V gene. The V gene end was trimmed by 5 bases and the J gene end by 6 bases; junction bases not matched to a gene: 14. DNA of the CDR3: TGCGCCAGCAGGGAGACAGGGTATGGAGTTAGCGAGCAGTACTTC. Protein product: CASRETGYGVSEQYF.

This chain uses TRBV5-6 with TRBJ2-1; tentatively, D is TRBD1 (6 bases). Looked up from germline, CDR1 is SGHDT and CDR2 is YYEEEE. This CDR3 contains 16 residues. The V end was cut by 0 bases, the J end by 2 bases, with 12 bases between. CDR3 loop: CASSLGVEGAYNEQFF. The CDR3 DNA reads TGTGCCAGCAGCTTGGGAGTAGAGGGGGCCTACAATGAGCAGTTCTTC.

The chain joins TRBV4-2 to TRBJ2-1, with 9 nucleotides matching TRBD2. Germline lookup yields CDR1 LGHNA and CDR2 YNFKEQ. The V and J ends lost 0 bases and 9 bases, in that order; junction bases with no gene match: 6. This CDR3 comprises 15 residues. The CDR3 sequence: CASSQDRGGAGEQFF. CDR3 coding DNA: TGTGCCAGCAGCCAAGATCGCGGGGGGGCGGGTGAGCAGTTCTTC.

The chain is built from TRBV5-1 and TRBJ1-4; perhaps TRBD1 as D (6 bases). CDR3 size: 15 residues. The germline V gene has CDR1 SGHRS and CDR2 YFSETQ. Trimming took 6 bases from V and 5 from J, leaving 17 bases between them. The CDR3 DNA reads TGCGCCAGCAACCCATCGACAGGCCCAAATGAAAAACTGTTTTTT. It translates to CASNPSTGPNEKLFF.